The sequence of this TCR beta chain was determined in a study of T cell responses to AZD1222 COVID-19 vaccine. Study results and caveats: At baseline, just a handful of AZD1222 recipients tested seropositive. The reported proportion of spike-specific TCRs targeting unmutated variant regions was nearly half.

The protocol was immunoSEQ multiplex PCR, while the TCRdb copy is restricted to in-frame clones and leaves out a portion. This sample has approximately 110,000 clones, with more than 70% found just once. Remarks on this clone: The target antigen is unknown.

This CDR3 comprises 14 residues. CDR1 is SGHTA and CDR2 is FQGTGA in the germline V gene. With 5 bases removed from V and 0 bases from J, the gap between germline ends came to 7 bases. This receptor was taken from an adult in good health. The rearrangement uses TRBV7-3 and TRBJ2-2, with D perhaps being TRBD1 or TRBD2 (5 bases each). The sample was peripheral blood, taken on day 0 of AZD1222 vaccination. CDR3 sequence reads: CASSRDANTGELFF. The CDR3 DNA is TGTGCCAGCAGCCGGGACGCGAACACCGGGGAGCTGTTTTTT.